This note documents a single TCR beta chain sequence. The antigen remains undetermined. Measured with immunoSEQ multiplex PCR; TCRdb has only the in-frame clones, and not every one. In the table there are roughly 130,000 clones, about 93% of which are singletons. With 5 bases removed from V and 5 bases from J, the gap between germline ends came to 15 bases. From germline, CDR1 is SGHTA and CDR2 FQGTGA. The CDR3 covers 14 residues. The sample is drawn from a study of graft-versus-host responses after intestinal transplantation. Study-level information: Anti-thymocyte globulin served as induction for all recipients, who then took tacrolimus and steroids for roughly 3 years.

Study outcomes and limitations: The marrow of recipients harbored GvH clones, and ileum or blood showed some of them first. Patients who carried graft-donor T cell macrochimerism also had high graft-versus-host to host-versus-graft clonal ratios in their allografts.

The sequencing used unstimulated CD4+ T cells sorted from spleen or lymph node cells, collected before intestinal transplant. This chain joins TRBV7-3 and TRBJ2-5; D perhaps matches TRBD2 (5 bases). This sequence originates from a human donor who received an intestinal transplant. The CDR3 loop is CASSLILGLETQYF. In nucleotides, the CDR3 is TGTGCCAGCAGCCTAATTCTAGGACTGGAGACCCAGTACTTC.